This TCR beta chain was captured by sequencing in a study of beta chain features in type 1 diabetes. Across the study: Analysis included about 110 million sorted cells drawn from all samples.

Sequenced material consisted of expressed TCRB transcripts (all of the isolated RNA was reverse transcribed). The table came from immunoSEQ multiplex PCR; TCRdb's copy has only in-frame clones and leaves some out. The table has 300,000 to 450,000 clones, around 10% seen once. Study-level findings and limits: The naive, central memory and Treg TCRB repertoires showed an apparent similarity that was greater among patients than among healthy donors. All four CD4+ subsets of Type 1 diabetes patients contained TCRB CDR3s that were moderately but significantly shorter.

This clone was observed a few times. Its antigen is not known. The sample has other DNA sequences that encode this CDR3 too. Heparinised blood was drawn once per donor, averaging about 0.11 L. Germline V gene data show CDR1 as KGHSH and CDR2 as LQKENI. V was trimmed by 3 bases and J by 2 bases, leaving 12 bases between them. This CDR3 contains 15 residues. This chain connects TRBV18 to TRBJ2-3, with D possibly being TRBD2 (6 bases). The specimen was central memory CD4+ T cells from blood. The TCR was taken from a man aged 25-40 years with type 1 diabetes. CDR3 coding DNA: TGTGCCAGCTCACCCGGCGGGGCTACCACAGATACGCAGTATTTT. Amino acids: CASSPGGATTDTQYF.